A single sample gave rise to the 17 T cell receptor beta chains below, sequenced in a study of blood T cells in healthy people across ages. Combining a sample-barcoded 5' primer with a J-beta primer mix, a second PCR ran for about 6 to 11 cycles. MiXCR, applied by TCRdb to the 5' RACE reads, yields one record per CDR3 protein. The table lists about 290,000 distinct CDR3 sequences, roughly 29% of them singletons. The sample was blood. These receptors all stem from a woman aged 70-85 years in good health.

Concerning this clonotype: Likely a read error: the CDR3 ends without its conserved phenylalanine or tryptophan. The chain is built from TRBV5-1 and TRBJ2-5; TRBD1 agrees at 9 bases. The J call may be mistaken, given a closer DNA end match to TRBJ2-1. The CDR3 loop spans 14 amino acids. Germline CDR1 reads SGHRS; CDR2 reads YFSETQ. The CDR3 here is CASSGGQGYNEQFL. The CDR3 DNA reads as TGCGCCAGCAGCGGGGGACAGGGATACAATGAGCAGTTCCTC.

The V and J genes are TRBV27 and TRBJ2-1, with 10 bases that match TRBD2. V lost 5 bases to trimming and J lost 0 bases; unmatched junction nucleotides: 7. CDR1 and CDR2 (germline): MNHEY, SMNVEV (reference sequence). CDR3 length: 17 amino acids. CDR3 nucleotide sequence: TGTGCCAGCAGTCCCTACTCTAGCGGGAGCTCCTACAATGAGCAGTTCTTC. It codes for CASSPYSSGSSYNEQFF.

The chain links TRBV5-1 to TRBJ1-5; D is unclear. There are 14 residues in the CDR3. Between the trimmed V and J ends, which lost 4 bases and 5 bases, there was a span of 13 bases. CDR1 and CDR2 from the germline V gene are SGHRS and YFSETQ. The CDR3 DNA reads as TGCGCCAGCAGCCCGGAGGGCCCTTATCAGCCCCAGCATTTT. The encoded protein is CASSPEGPYQPQHF.

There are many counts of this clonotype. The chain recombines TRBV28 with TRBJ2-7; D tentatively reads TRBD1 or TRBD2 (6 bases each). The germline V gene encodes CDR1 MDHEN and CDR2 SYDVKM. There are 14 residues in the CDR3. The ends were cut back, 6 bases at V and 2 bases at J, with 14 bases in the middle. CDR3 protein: CASRKGGTAYEQYF. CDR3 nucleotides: TGTGCCAGCAGGAAGGGGGGTACGGCCTACGAGCAGTACTTC.

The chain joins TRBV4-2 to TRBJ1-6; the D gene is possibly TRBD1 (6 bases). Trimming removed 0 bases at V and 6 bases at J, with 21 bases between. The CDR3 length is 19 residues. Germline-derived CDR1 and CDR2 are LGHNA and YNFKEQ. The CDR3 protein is CASSQDIVRDTKLNSPLHF. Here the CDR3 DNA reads TGTGCCAGCAGCCAAGATATAGTTCGGGACACGAAACTTAATTCACCCCTCCACTTT.

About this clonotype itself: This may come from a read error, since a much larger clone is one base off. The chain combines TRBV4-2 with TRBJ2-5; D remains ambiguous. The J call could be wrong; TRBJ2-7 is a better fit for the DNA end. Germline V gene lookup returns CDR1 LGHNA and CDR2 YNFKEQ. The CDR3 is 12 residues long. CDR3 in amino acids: CASSQDNYEQYF. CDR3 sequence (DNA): TGTGCCAGCAGCCAAGACAACTACGAGCAGTACTTC.

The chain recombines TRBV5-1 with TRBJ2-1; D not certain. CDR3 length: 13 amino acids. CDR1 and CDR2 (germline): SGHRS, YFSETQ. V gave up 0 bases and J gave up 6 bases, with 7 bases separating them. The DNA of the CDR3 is TGCGCCAGCAGCTTGGATGGTGGCAATGAGCAGTTCTTC. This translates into CASSLDGGNEQFF.

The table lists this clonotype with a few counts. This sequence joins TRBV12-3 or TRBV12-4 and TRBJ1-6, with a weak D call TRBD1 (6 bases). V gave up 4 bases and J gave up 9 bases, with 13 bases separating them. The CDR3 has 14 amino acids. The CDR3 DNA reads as TGTGCCAGCAGTTCCAGGGGTCTGAGTTCACCCCTCCACTTT. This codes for CASSSRGLSSPLHF.

The CDR3 region is CASSVGVLAGVGSDTQYF. In nucleotides, the CDR3 is TGTGCCAGCAGCGTTGGAGTTCTAGCGGGAGTTGGCTCAGATACGCAGTATTTT. V gene TRBV9 combines with J gene TRBJ2-3, with 10 positions matching TRBD2. From germline, CDR1 is SGDLS and CDR2 YYNGEE. The CDR3 runs 18 residues. V gave up 2 bases and J gave up 4 bases; unmatched junction bases: 13.

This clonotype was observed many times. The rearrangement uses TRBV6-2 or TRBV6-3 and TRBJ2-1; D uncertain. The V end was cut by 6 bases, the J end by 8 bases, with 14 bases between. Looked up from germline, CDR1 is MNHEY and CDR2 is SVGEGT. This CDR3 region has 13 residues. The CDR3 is CASRLSRPDEQFF. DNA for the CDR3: TGTGCCAGCAGGCTTTCCAGGCCTGATGAGCAGTTCTTC.

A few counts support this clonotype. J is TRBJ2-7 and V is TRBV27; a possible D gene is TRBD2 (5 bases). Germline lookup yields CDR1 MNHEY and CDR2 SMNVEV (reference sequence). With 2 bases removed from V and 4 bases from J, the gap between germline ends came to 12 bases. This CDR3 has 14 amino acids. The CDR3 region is CASSLNTRVYEQYF. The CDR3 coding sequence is TGTGCCAGCAGTTTAAATACTAGGGTTTACGAGCAGTACTTC.

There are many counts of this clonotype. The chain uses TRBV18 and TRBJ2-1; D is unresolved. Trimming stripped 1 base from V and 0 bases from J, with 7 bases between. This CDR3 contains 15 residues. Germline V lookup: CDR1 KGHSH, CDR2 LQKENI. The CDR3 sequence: CASSPRVDSYNEQFF. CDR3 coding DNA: TGTGCCAGCTCACCACGAGTGGACTCCTACAATGAGCAGTTCTTC.

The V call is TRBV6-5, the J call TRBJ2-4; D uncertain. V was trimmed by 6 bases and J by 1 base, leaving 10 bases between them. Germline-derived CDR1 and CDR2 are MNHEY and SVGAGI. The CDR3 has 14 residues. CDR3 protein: CASRAPQAKNIQYF. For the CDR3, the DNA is TGTGCCAGCAGGGCTCCCCAGGCCAAAAACATTCAGTACTTC.

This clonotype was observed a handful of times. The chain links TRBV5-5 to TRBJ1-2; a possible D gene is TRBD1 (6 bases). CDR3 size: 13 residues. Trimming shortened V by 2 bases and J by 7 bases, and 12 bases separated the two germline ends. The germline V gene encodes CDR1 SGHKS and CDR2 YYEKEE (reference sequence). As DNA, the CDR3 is TGTGCCAGCAGCTTCGTACAGGGAAGTGGCTACACCTTC. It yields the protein CASSFVQGSGYTF.

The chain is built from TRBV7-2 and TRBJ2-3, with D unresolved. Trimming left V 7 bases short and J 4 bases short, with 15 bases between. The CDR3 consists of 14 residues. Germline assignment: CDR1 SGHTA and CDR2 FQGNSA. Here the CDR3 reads CASTLRPSADTQYF. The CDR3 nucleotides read TGTGCCAGCACCCTGCGGCCGAGCGCAGATACGCAGTATTTT.

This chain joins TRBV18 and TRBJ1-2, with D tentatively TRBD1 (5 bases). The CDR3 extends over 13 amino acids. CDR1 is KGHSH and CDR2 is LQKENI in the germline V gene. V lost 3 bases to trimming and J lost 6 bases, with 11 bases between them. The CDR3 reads CASSPGRVDGYTF. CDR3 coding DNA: TGTGCCAGCTCACCGGGCAGGGTGGATGGCTACACCTTC.

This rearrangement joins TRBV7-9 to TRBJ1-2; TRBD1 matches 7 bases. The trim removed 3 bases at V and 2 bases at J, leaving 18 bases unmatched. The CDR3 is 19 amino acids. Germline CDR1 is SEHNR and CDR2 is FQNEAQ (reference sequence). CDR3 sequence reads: CASSFGTRTGTPSNYGYTF. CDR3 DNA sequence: TGTGCCAGCAGCTTTGGCACACGGACAGGAACCCCCAGCAACTATGGCTACACCTTC.